These 5 T cell receptor beta chains originate from one sample sequenced in a study of Tregs in tolerant kidney transplant recipients. Repertoires were generated with immunoSEQ multiplex PCR, while TCRdb's copy carries only in-frame clones and drops some. This table lists about 48,000 clones. The sample consisted of CD4+ T cells from blood, taken before the transplant. These receptors were obtained from a human donor who received a combined kidney and bone marrow transplant.

On this clone itself: The read is 3 residues too short to cover the CDR3 end, so that end is filled in from the germline J gene. The chain links TRBV18 to TRBJ1-1; 8 nucleotides match TRBD1. CDR3 length equals 15 residues. J was trimmed by 2 bases and V by 5 bases; bases with no gene match: 7. Germline values: CDR1 KGHSH, CDR2 LQKENI. Partial CDR3 DNA: TGTGCCAGCTCAGGCAACAGGGGGGGAAACACTGAA. It is translated as CASSGNRGGNTE. From start to end, the CDR3 is CASSGNRGGNTEAFF. The full variable domain, its missing parts supplied by reference TRBV18 and TRBJ1-1, is NAGVMQNPRHLVRRRGQEARLRCSPMKGHSHVYWYRQLPEEGLKFMVYLQKENIIDESGMPKERFSAEFPKEGPSILRIQQVVRGDSAAYFCASSGNRGGNTEAFFGQGTRLTVV.

CDR3 DNA, as far as it was read: TGCGCCAGCAGCTTGGCAGGCAGGGCAAACGGGGAG. It yields the protein CASSLAGRANGE. The whole CDR3 reads CASSLAGRANGELFF. The gene calls are TRBV5-1 and TRBJ2-2; possibly TRBD1 for D (5 bases). Read coverage stops 3 residues before the CDR3 terminus; the germline J gene supplies the remainder. V was trimmed by 0 bases and J by 7 bases, leaving 13 bases between them. This CDR3 is built from 15 residues. Per germline, CDR1 SGHRS and CDR2 YFSETQ.

A note on this clone: At one boundary the junction diverges from the germline segment, which might be a read error. CDR3 protein: CASTDPFYRAGGTEAFF. Incomplete CDR3 DNA: TGTGCCAGCACTGACCCGTTTTACAGGGCAGGAGGCACTGAA. The rearrangement uses TRBV6-4 and TRBJ1-1; D is perhaps TRBD1 (6 bases). The DNA ends 3 residues before the CDR3 does, and the rest of the CDR3 is filled in from the germline J gene. Germline V gives CDR1 MRHNA, CDR2 SNTAGT. The CDR3 totals 17 residues.

About this clone itself: The read is 3 residues too short to cover the CDR3 end, so that end is filled in from the germline J gene. This rearrangement joins TRBV19 to TRBJ1-2; D gene unclear. Germline V gives CDR1 LNHDA, CDR2 SQIVND (reference sequence). CDR3 length equals 14 residues. Deletions cut 5 bases from V and 7 bases from J, with 17 bases between. Here the CDR3 reads CASSFRVFLGGYTF. CDR3 DNA (partial): TGTGCCAGTAGTTTTCGGGTGTTTTTGGGTGGC.

In regard to this clone: The read ends 3 residues shy of where the CDR3 ends; the end is completed using the germline J gene. The chain recombines TRBV5-1 with TRBJ2-5; D might be TRBD2 (5 bases). Germline loops: CDR1 SGHRS, CDR2 YFSETQ. The CDR3 consists of 13 residues. Trimming removed 0 bases from V and 5 bases from J, with 8 bases in between. The sequenced CDR3 bases are TGCGCCAGCAGCTTGGGGACGGGGGAGACC. As protein: CASSLGTGET. The full-length CDR3 reads as CASSLGTGETQYF.